This TCR beta chain comes out of a study of beta chain features in type 1 diabetes. Study-level findings and limits: A PCR bias possibly favoring shorter templates would apply equally to patients and controls.

This clone was counted between two and nine times. Its target is unknown. The study reverse transcribed the entire isolated RNA, so it sequenced expressed TCRB transcripts. Using immunoSEQ multiplex PCR, the repertoire was profiled, and TCRdb retains in-frame clones only, with some absent. The sample consists of about 250,000 clones, 13% to 15% of them appearing once. The clonotype was recovered from a woman aged 35 to 49 in good health. What was sequenced was naive CD4+ T cells from blood.

The CDR3 region has the DNA TGTGCCAGCAGCTTAGGGGGCACGGCAGGGGAGACCCAGTACTTC. As protein: CASSLGGTAGETQYF. The rearrangement links TRBV7-2 to TRBJ2-5; possibly TRBD1 for D (5 bases). The CDR3 runs 15 residues. The germline CDR1 and CDR2 sequences are SGHTA and FQGNSA. Trimming took off 1 base at V and 5 bases at J, with 14 bases between the two ends.